The source of this T cell receptor beta chain is a study of human T cells and chemical hapten exposure. Study background: The patients were mostly female; they had alopecia areata, totalis or universalis. General observations from the study: Significantly more large CDR3 similarity clusters arose among expanded TCRs than among controls.

TCRdb fed the RACE reads into MiXCR, producing one record per CDR3 protein. The table has 110,000 or so distinct CDR3 sequences, 9% to 9.5% seen once. The V gene's germline CDR1 is DFQATT and CDR2 SNEGSKA (reference sequence). The CDR3 sequence is 14 residues long. V shed 6 bases and J shed 2 bases, with 14 bases lying between them. This clonotype was seen ten or more times. Its antigen is unidentified. Time point specified: patch test 2, 6 weeks after DPC sensitization. The treatment was: therapeutic diphenylcyclopropenone sensitization with weekly scalp DPC. The source material was whole blood, sampled in connection with sensitization to the hapten diphenylcyclopropenone (DPC). The V and J genes are TRBV20-1 and TRBJ1-5; no reliable D call. The TCR originated in a woman in her 40s with alopecia areata. Some clones in this sample may be carry-over from other donors' samples. Here the CDR3 DNA reads TGCAGTGCCCCCCCGGGTGGCGGCAATCAGCCCCAGCATTTT. Translation: CSAPPGGGNQPQHF.